The clone carrying this TCR beta chain was seen ten or more times. The antigen remains unidentified. Time point described: persistent/refractory GD, antithyroid drugs over 5 years with positive TRAb. Extracted RNA from PBMCs served as the source of the TCR library. Germline CDR1 SNHLY, CDR2 FYNNEI. V was shortened by 6 bases and J by 0 bases, with 6 bases between the two germline ends. The CDR3 has 13 amino acids. The TCR beta library used iRepertoire HTBI primers with Arm-PCR amplification of CDR3. A single record per CDR3 protein comes from TCRdb applying MiXCR to the multiplex PCR reads. The sample includes more than 300,000 distinct CDR3 sequences, roughly 25% of them seen just once. The data were taken from a study of regulatory T cells in long-lasting Graves disease. Study-level results: Persistent disease was associated with favored TRBV28 usage and with favored use of TRBJ1-2 and TRBJ2-5.

The sample in question was peripheral blood mononuclear cells (PBMCs), obtained when the disease was refractory, from a patient treated with antithyroid drugs. The receptor's source is a woman between 40 and 50 years old with Graves disease. The chain joins TRBV2 to TRBJ2-4; D might be TRBD2 (6 bases). CDR3 in amino acids: CASRGLAKNIQYF. The CDR3 DNA follows: TGTGCCAGCAGGGGACTAGCCAAAAACATTCAGTACTTC.